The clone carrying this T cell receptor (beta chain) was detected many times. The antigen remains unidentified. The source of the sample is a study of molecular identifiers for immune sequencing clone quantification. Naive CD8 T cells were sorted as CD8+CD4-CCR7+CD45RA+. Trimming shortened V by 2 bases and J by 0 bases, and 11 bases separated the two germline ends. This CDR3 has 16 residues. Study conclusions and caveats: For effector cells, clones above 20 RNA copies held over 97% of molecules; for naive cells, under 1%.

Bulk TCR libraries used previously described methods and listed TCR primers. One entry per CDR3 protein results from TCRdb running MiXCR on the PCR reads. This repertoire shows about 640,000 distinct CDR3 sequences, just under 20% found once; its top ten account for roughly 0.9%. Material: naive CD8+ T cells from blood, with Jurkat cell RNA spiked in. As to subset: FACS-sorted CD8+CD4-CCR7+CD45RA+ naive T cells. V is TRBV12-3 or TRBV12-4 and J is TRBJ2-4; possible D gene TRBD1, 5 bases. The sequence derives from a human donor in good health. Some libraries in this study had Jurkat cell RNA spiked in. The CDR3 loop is CASSLSDSLAKNIQYF. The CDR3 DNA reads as TGTGCCAGCAGTTTATCCGACAGCCTAGCCAAAAACATTCAGTACTTC.